This T cell receptor (beta chain) was captured by sequencing in a study of cytomegalovirus exposure and HLA in healthy donors. Study outcomes and limitations: The study recorded 150 to 200 TCR beta chains that were cytomegalovirus-associated. As a later analysis showed, a missense DCLRE1C variant was linked to trimming of TCR beta V- and J-genes.

Amplification used 60 Vbeta primers and 13 Jbeta primers. Produced via immunoSEQ multiplex PCR; TCRdb's table is partial and in-frame only. The table for this sample gives roughly 72,000 clones. Turning to this clone: Its antigen is still unknown.

The specimen sequenced was PBMCs. The sequence was collected from a young man in good health and CMV-seropositive.

DNA for the CDR3: TGTGCCAGCAGCTTTTCCGGGGTTTACGAGCAGTACTTC. Protein product: CASSFSGVYEQYF. The chain links TRBV11-2 to TRBJ2-7; perhaps TRBD2 as D (5 bases). Trimming took 3 bases from V and 4 from J, leaving 10 bases between them. The CDR3 is 13 residues long. CDR1 and CDR2 (germline): SGHAT, FQNNGV.